This T cell receptor (beta chain) was sequenced during a study of T cell clones after liver transplantation. Regarding the study as a whole: Conclusions were preliminary, with small, heterogeneous patient groups.

Using immunoSEQ multiplex PCR, the repertoire was profiled, and TCRdb retains in-frame clones only, with some absent. The table has 95,000 to 110,000 clones, around 80% seen once. CDR3 size: 16 residues. The V and J ends lost 3 bases and 0 bases respectively, with 14 bases between them. Looked up from germline, CDR1 is LNHNV and CDR2 is YYDKDF (reference sequence). In the case of this clone: The antigen is undetermined.

The receptor comes from a human patient who received a liver transplant. The graft donor may have contributed some T cells. The sequences come from CD4+ T cells from blood, collected 47 months after liver transplant. The chain recombines TRBV15 with TRBJ1-1, with D uncertain. The CDR3 reads CATSRELPRMNTEAFF. CDR3 DNA sequence: TGTGCCACCAGCAGGGAACTGCCTCGGATGAACACTGAAGCTTTCTTT.